This T cell receptor beta chain is drawn from a study of T cell responses to AZD1222 COVID-19 vaccine. Method: immunoSEQ multiplex PCR; TCRdb's copy keeps in-frame clones and lacks some. Among 46,000 or so clones listed, around three quarters were seen once. Overall study results and limits: Regions left unmutated in variants are reportedly the target of nearly half of spike-specific TCRs.

To note about this clone: The antigen remains undetermined.

CDR1 and CDR2 from the germline V gene are SGHAT and FQNNGV. The CDR3 contains 15 residues. V lost 5 bases to trimming and J lost 4 bases; unmatched junction nucleotides: 9. This chain links TRBV11-2 with TRBJ1-1; 8 bases align to TRBD1. The source is an adult in good health. Specimen: peripheral blood, collected on day 0 of AZD1222 vaccination. CDR3 sequence (DNA): TGTGCCAGCAGCACAGGGGGTGGGCCGGGCACTGAAGCTTTCTTT. Protein product: CASSTGGGPGTEAFF.